This T cell receptor beta chain derives from a study of tumour-infiltrating T cells in Burkitt lymphoma. Whole-study context: Overall and progression-free survival were predicted by productive clonality.

Produced via immunoSEQ multiplex PCR; TCRdb's table is partial and in-frame only. The repertoire has some 17,000 clones, just under 80% of them found once; the top ten carry approximately 2.1%. Trimming stripped 3 bases from V and 3 bases from J, with 12 bases between. Germline V gives CDR1 SGDLS, CDR2 YYNGEE. The CDR3 runs 15 residues. This sequence joins TRBV9 and TRBJ1-4, with D perhaps matching TRBD1 (6 bases). This receptor was identified in a human donor with diffuse large B-cell lymphoma. The sample comprised tumor tissue. DNA of the CDR3: TGTGCCAGCAGCGCCTGGGGGCTGGCTAATGAAAAACTGTTTTTT. Protein sequence: CASSAWGLANEKLFF.